This T cell receptor beta chain was retrieved from a study of PD-1 blockade in mismatch repair-deficient tumors. Study information: Enrolled about 2012-2016, patients had progressing, pretreated mismatch repair-deficient cancers of 12 types.

Per the germline V gene, CDR1 is SGHVS and CDR2 is FQNEAQ. The CDR3 runs 17 residues. Germline trimming cut 1 base from V and 1 base from J; bases unmatched to any gene: 6. Study-wide points: Tumor-resident clones, often absent from pretreatment blood, expanded after pembrolizumab and then contracted.

Sequenced by immunoSEQ multiplex PCR; TCRdb stores in-frame clones only, minus some. The sample contains 35,000 to 40,000 clones, roughly 77% of which appear only once. Regarding this clone: Its antigen is undetermined.

All patients were mismatch repair deficient, assessed by either PCR or immunohistochemistry. TCRs were sequenced from a few patients responding to pembrolizumab. This chain links TRBV7-8 with TRBJ2-7; 11 bases match TRBD2. This TCR was recovered from an adult with mismatch repair-deficient cancer. The sample was peripheral blood, taken 4 weeks after starting pembrolizumab. CDR3 in amino acids: CASSLGTRLAGSYEQYF. CDR3 DNA: TGTGCCAGCAGCTTAGGCACCCGACTAGCGGGATCCTACGAGCAGTACTTC.